A single sample is the source of the 2 T cell receptor beta chains below, sequenced in a study of T cells in Graves' hyperthyroidism and ophthalmopathy. Amplification targeted TCR beta CDR3 regions from RNA transcripts. RT-PCR in the first round (using the HTBI primer set) targeted the TCR CDR3. Each CDR3 protein gets one entry after TCRdb re-called the multiplex PCR reads with MiXCR. The sample carries hundreds of thousands of distinct CDR3 sequences, around 21% recorded once. Specimen: blood. The receptor source for this set is a man under 40 with Graves' ophthalmopathy.

This clonotype was counted between two and nine times. V gene TRBV28 combines with J gene TRBJ2-3; 11 nucleotides line up with TRBD2. The CDR3 is 16 amino acids. V gave up 4 bases and J gave up 7 bases; unmatched junction bases: 10. CDR1 is MDHEN, CDR2 SYDVKM, per germline. CDR3 protein: CASSSVAGGPVYTQYF. In nucleotides, the CDR3 is TGTGCCAGCAGTTCGGTAGCGGGAGGGCCTGTATATACGCAGTATTTT. The complete variable domain, with remaining parts taken from reference TRBV28 and TRBJ2-3, reads DVKVTQSSRYLVKRTGEKVFLECVQDMDHENMFWYRQDPGLGLRLIYFSYDVKMKEKGDIPEGYSVSREKKERFSLILESASTNQTSMYLCASSSVAGGPVYTQYFGPGTRLTVL.

This clonotype was observed a handful of times. The V call is TRBV11-2, the J call TRBJ1-1; tentatively, D is TRBD1 (6 bases). The CDR3 is 15 amino acids. V lost 5 bases to trimming and J lost 0 bases, with 13 bases between them. Germline V gene lookup returns CDR1 SGHAT and CDR2 FQNNGV. CDR3 coding DNA: TGTGCCAGCAGCCAGAGGGGGGTCTTGAACACTGAAGCTTTCTTT. Its protein is CASSQRGVLNTEAFF.